The clone carrying this T cell receptor beta chain was found a few times. Its antigen remains unidentified. The data were taken from a study of blood T cells in healthy people across ages. In the study overall: About one barcoded beta molecule per two T cells was the capture yield of template switching. Study results and limitations: Donor CMV status, an unknown factor, possibly confounded changes in expanded clonotypes. Age brought a roughly linear fall in TCR beta diversity measured per million T cells.

The germline gives CDR1 MNHEY, CDR2 SMNVEV (reference sequence). With V trimmed by 5 bases and J by 6 bases, 12 bases remained unmatched. The CDR3 runs 16 residues. The authors ran a second PCR of roughly 6 to 12 cycles using a sample-barcoded 5' primer and a J-beta primer mix. Each cDNA molecule was tagged by a template-switch adaptor that had 12 random nucleotides. TCRdb fed the 5' RACE reads into MiXCR, producing one record per CDR3 protein. Of over a million distinct CDR3 sequences listed, 40% to 50% were seen once; the top ten hold 6.5% to 10%. The chain employs TRBV27 and TRBJ2-7; 11 positions agree with TRBD1. The sample consisted of blood. The TCR originated in a woman aged 18-35 years in good health. The CDR3 protein is CASSVIGQGARSEQYF. The CDR3 DNA follows: TGTGCCAGCAGTGTAATTGGACAGGGGGCACGTAGCGAGCAGTACTTC.